These 10 T cell receptor beta chains came from one sample sequenced in a study of blood T cell repertoires in COVID-19. TCRdb keeps only in-frame clones here, not all; method: immunoSEQ multiplex PCR. The repertoire has 430,000 or so clones, around 87% of them found once; the top ten carry roughly 1.9%. What was sequenced was PBMCs or T cells enriched from blood (not recorded which). The receptor set was obtained from a woman in her forties who had recovered from COVID-19.

This clone was detected only a few times. The rearrangement joins TRBV5-6 to TRBJ2-1, with TRBD2 identical over 15 bases. V trimming: 4 bases; J trimming: 7 bases; junction bases outside the gene matches: 9. Germline V gene data show CDR1 as SGHDT and CDR2 as YYEEEE. There are 17 residues in the CDR3. The CDR3 region is CASSRGLAGGRRNEQFF. The DNA of the CDR3 is TGTGCCAGCAGCCGGGGACTAGCGGGAGGAAGGCGTAATGAGCAGTTCTTC.

This clone occurred a few times. The CDR3 DNA is TGTGCCAGCAGCCAAGTCGACATTTCAGAAGAGACCCAGTACTTC. Its translation: CASSQVDISEETQYF. This chain links TRBV3-1 (or the pseudogene TRBV3-2) with TRBJ2-5; D not certain. The CDR3 runs 15 residues. Trimming shortened V by 1 base and J by 3 bases, and 12 bases separated the two germline ends. The V gene's germline CDR1 is LGHDT and CDR2 YNNKEL (reference sequence).

The chain employs TRBV4-3 and TRBJ2-1; 10 bases agree with TRBD2. The CDR3 length is 15 residues. CDR1 and CDR2 from the germline V gene are LGHNA and YSLEER. Trimming cost V 4 bases and J 4 bases; bases outside gene matches: 4. The CDR3 here is CASSLETSGYNEQFF. CDR3 DNA: TGCGCCAGCAGCCTAGAGACTAGCGGGTACAATGAGCAGTTCTTC.

On this clone: At the DNA level, this CDR3 is encoded by other sequences in the same sample as well. The chain combines TRBV18 with TRBJ1-1; no clear D gene. Germline lookup yields CDR1 KGHSH and CDR2 LQKENI. The CDR3 spans 14 residues. V lost 0 bases and J lost 1, with 6 bases in between. CDR3 DNA: TGTGCCAGCTCACCACCTCCGGGGAACACTGAAGCTTTCTTT. This sequence encodes CASSPPPGNTEAFF.

This clone was recorded a few times. This chain joins TRBV14 and TRBJ1-1; TRBD1 matches at 8 bases. The CDR3 has 14 amino acids. Germline lookup yields CDR1 SGHDN and CDR2 FVKESK. J gave up 11 bases and V 1 base, and 9 bases lay outside the gene matches. CDR3 sequence reads: CASSQASGGRGAFF. Here the CDR3 DNA reads TGTGCCAGCAGCCAAGCGTCAGGGGGCCGGGGGGCTTTCTTT.

This sequence joins TRBV11-2 and TRBJ2-5; D is perhaps TRBD2 (5 bases). Germline V lookup: CDR1 SGHAT, CDR2 FQNNGV. Trimming shortened V by 6 bases and J by 2 bases, and 19 bases separated the two germline ends. This CDR3 comprises 16 residues. The CDR3 nucleotides are TGTGCCAGCAGACCAACTCTCACCGGGATTCAAGAGACCCAGTACTTC. It is translated as CASRPTLTGIQETQYF.

This sequence joins TRBV7-9 and TRBJ1-1; perhaps TRBD1 as D (5 bases). There are 13 residues in the CDR3. Trimming took 5 bases from V and 7 from J, leaving 14 bases between them. Germline V lookup: CDR1 SEHNR, CDR2 FQNEAQ (reference sequence). The CDR3 reads CASSRARDSEAFF. The CDR3 DNA sequence: TGTGCCAGCAGCCGAGCGAGAGACAGTGAAGCTTTCTTT.

Worth noting for this clone: In the same sample, other DNA sequences code for this CDR3. The chain uses TRBV19 and TRBJ1-1, with D unresolved. The CDR3 runs 13 residues. With 3 bases removed from V and 1 base from J, the gap between germline ends came to 6 bases. The germline gives CDR1 LNHDA, CDR2 SQIVND (reference sequence). The CDR3 region has the DNA TGTGCCAGTAGTATCGGTCAGAACACTGAAGCTTTCTTT. Its translation: CASSIGQNTEAFF.

The chain has TRBV3-1 (or the pseudogene TRBV3-2) and TRBJ2-5, with D possibly being TRBD1 (6 bases). The CDR3 consists of 21 residues. Deletions cut 9 bases from V and 1 base from J, with 36 bases between. Germline lookup yields CDR1 LGHDT and CDR2 YNNKEL (reference sequence). The CDR3 DNA sequence: TGTGCCAGGCTGAGCTCGGACCTAGGGACCTCCAGGGGAGTACCCCAAGAGACCCAGTACTTC. As protein: CARLSSDLGTSRGVPQETQYF.

CDR3 coding DNA: TGTGCCACCAGTGATCCCGGGACAGAGAACAATGAGCAGTTCTTC. This sequence encodes CATSDPGTENNEQFF. V is TRBV24-1 and J is TRBJ2-1, with TRBD1 identical over 7 bases. Germline loops: CDR1 KGHDR, CDR2 SFDVKD. Trimming took 3 bases from V and 5 from J; bases not matched to a gene: 6. The CDR3 contains 15 residues.